This paragraph reports one TCR beta chain. Antigen specificity is unknown. Unrecorded immune exposures were likely, despite nominal health at sampling. PCR involved 60 Vbeta and 13 Jbeta primers. Assay: immunoSEQ multiplex PCR; the TCRdb copy retains only in-frame clones and omits some. The sample shows about 98,000 clones, less than 85% of them seen only once. The record originates from a study of cytomegalovirus exposure and HLA in healthy donors. Findings and caveats of the study: Reports state that TCR beta sequences accurately predicted most subjects' HLA-A and HLA-B alleles. Among immune exposure information, only CMV serostatus was available. Investigators reported some 150 TCR beta chains as tied to cytomegalovirus.

This CDR3 contains 14 residues. Losses at the gene ends were 2 bases for V and 1 base for J; bases not matched to a gene: 3. The germline gives CDR1 GTSNPN, CDR2 SVGIG (reference sequence). The receptor comes from a male donor in good health and CMV-seronegative. The sequenced material came from PBMCs. The chain couples TRBV30 to TRBJ1-1, with 8 bases matching TRBD1. The CDR3 protein is CAWSRQGKNTEAFF. In DNA, the CDR3 is TGTGCCTGGAGTCGACAGGGGAAGAACACTGAAGCTTTCTTT.